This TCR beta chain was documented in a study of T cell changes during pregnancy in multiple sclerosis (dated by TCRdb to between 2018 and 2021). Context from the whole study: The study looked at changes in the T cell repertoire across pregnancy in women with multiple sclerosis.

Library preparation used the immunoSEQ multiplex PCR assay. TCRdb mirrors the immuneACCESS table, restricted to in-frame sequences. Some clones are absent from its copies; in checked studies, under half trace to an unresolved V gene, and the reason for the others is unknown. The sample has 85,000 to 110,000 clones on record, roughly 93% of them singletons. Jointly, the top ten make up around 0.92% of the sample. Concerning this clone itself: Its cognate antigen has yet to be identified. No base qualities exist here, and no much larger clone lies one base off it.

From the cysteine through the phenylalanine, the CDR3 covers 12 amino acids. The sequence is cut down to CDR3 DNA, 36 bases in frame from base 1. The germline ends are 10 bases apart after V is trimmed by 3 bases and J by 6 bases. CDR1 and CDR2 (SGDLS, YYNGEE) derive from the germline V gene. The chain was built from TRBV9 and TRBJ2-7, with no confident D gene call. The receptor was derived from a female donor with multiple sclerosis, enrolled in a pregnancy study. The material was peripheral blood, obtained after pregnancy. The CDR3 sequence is CASSGISSEQYF. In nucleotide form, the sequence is TGTGCCAGCAGCGGTATTTCGAGCGAGCAGTACTTC.